This is a list of T cell receptor beta chains from one sample in a study of blood T cell repertoires in COVID-19. TCRdb's table, derived via immunoSEQ multiplex PCR, lists solely in-frame clones and lacks some. The table records 55,000 to 75,000 clones, 90% to 95% of them present only once. The sequencing sample was made of peripheral blood. The receptors shown here come from a human donor in a cohort sampled during active COVID-19. CDR3s include the opening cysteine and the closing phenylalanine or tryptophan. D genes are given only for firm matches. Clone size is shown for a subset of rows, as once, few, many or a class of expanded clone.

d_call: NA; clone_size: NA; v_call: TRBV6-4; j_call: TRBJ1-5; cdr3_aa: CASSDRAGRSVGNQPQHF; cdr3_nt: TGTGCCAGCAGTGACCGGGCAGGGCGGTCAGTCGGCAATCAGCCCCAGCATTTT
d_call: TRBD1; clone_size: NA; v_call: TRBV4-1; j_call: TRBJ2-7; cdr3_aa: CASSQDRGLYEQYF; cdr3_nt: TGCGCCAGCAGCCAGGACAGGGGTCTCTACGAGCAGTACTTC
d_call: NA; clone_size: NA; v_call: TRBV6-4; j_call: TRBJ1-1; cdr3_aa: CASSQTLGGTEAFF; cdr3_nt: TGTGCCAGCAGCCAGACCTTGGGGGGCACTGAAGCTTTCTTT
d_call: TRBD1; clone_size: once; v_call: TRBV11-2; j_call: TRBJ1-3; cdr3_aa: CASSPLKGGKGNTIYF; cdr3_nt: TGTGCCAGCAGTCCCTTGAAAGGGGGCAAAGGAAACACCATATATTTT
d_call: TRBD1; clone_size: NA; v_call: TRBV6-2/TRBV6-3; j_call: TRBJ2-7; cdr3_aa: CASSYVAGGEQYF; cdr3_nt: TGTGCCAGCAGTTACGTGGCAGGGGGCGAGCAGTACTTC
d_call: TRBD1; clone_size: NA; v_call: TRBV30; j_call: TRBJ1-1; cdr3_aa: CAWSVQTGAEAFF; cdr3_nt: TGTGCCTGGAGTGTCCAAACAGGGGCAGAAGCTTTCTTT
d_call: NA; clone_size: NA; v_call: TRBV19; j_call: TRBJ1-2; cdr3_aa: CASSGGTRYTF; cdr3_nt: TGTGCCAGTAGTGGGGGGACGCGCTACACCTTC
d_call: NA; clone_size: NA; v_call: TRBV2; j_call: TRBJ2-7; cdr3_aa: CASRSNYEQYF; cdr3_nt: TGTGCCAGCAGATCTAACTACGAGCAGTACTTC
d_call: TRBD1; clone_size: NA; v_call: TRBV24-1; j_call: TRBJ1-2; cdr3_aa: CATDPGTGSNGARGYTF; cdr3_nt: TGTGCCACCGACCCCGGGACAGGGAGTAACGGCGCTAGGGGCTACACCTTC
d_call: TRBD1; clone_size: NA; v_call: TRBV5-8; j_call: TRBJ1-1; cdr3_aa: CASSDTGGARVNTEAFF; cdr3_nt: TGTGCCAGCAGCGATACAGGGGGCGCTAGGGTGAACACTGAAGCTTTCTTT
d_call: NA; clone_size: NA; v_call: TRBV5-8; j_call: TRBJ1-6; cdr3_aa: CASSFQGRGNSPLHF; cdr3_nt: TGTGCCAGCAGCTTCCAGGGGCGAGGTAATTCACCCCTCCACTTT
d_call: TRBD1; clone_size: NA; v_call: TRBV19; j_call: TRBJ2-6; cdr3_aa: CASSAYPTGAGANVLTF; cdr3_nt: TGTGCCAGTAGTGCCTATCCTACAGGGGCCGGGGCCAACGTCCTGACTTTC
d_call: TRBD1; clone_size: NA; v_call: TRBV6-1; j_call: TRBJ2-7; cdr3_aa: CASSEAHHRGLPYEQYF; cdr3_nt: TGTGCCAGCAGTGAAGCGCATCACAGGGGGCTTCCCTACGAGCAGTACTTC
d_call: NA; clone_size: NA; v_call: TRBV7-8; j_call: TRBJ2-7; cdr3_aa: CASSPPMAPYEQYF; cdr3_nt: TGTGCCAGCAGCCCCCCGATGGCCCCCTACGAGCAGTACTTC
d_call: NA; clone_size: NA; v_call: TRBV6-5; j_call: TRBJ1-5; cdr3_aa: CASGASQASNQPQHF; cdr3_nt: TGTGCCAGCGGGGCAAGTCAAGCTAGCAATCAGCCCCAGCATTTT
d_call: NA; clone_size: NA; v_call: TRBV30; j_call: TRBJ2-7; cdr3_aa: CAWYSGGEQYF; cdr3_nt: TGTGCCTGGTACTCAGGGGGGGAGCAGTACTTC
d_call: TRBD1; clone_size: NA; v_call: TRBV4-3; j_call: TRBJ1-3; cdr3_aa: CASSRAASDRGRNTIYF; cdr3_nt: TGCGCCAGCAGCCGAGCCGCTTCGGACAGGGGTCGAAACACCATATATTTT
d_call: TRBD2; clone_size: NA; v_call: TRBV28; j_call: TRBJ2-7; cdr3_aa: CASSFPETSGGSSYEQYF; cdr3_nt: TGTGCCAGCAGTTTCCCTGAGACTAGCGGGGGTAGCTCCTACGAGCAGTACTTC
d_call: NA; clone_size: NA; v_call: TRBV28; j_call: TRBJ2-7; cdr3_aa: CASSLTAGAYYEQYF; cdr3_nt: TGTGCCAGCAGTTTAACGGCGGGGGCCTATTACGAGCAGTACTTC
d_call: NA; clone_size: few; v_call: TRBV11-2; j_call: TRBJ2-6; cdr3_aa: CASSSGQWGTGANVLTF; cdr3_nt: TGTGCCAGCAGCTCAGGACAGTGGGGGACCGGGGCCAACGTCCTGACTTTC
d_call: NA; clone_size: once; v_call: TRBV27; j_call: TRBJ1-1; cdr3_aa: CASSLYGGREAFF; cdr3_nt: TGTGCCAGCAGTTTATACGGAGGAAGGGAAGCTTTCTTT
d_call: NA; clone_size: NA; v_call: TRBV9; j_call: TRBJ1-1; cdr3_aa: CASSVTSNTEAFF; cdr3_nt: TGTGCCAGCAGCGTGACTAGTAACACTGAAGCTTTCTTT
d_call: NA; clone_size: NA; v_call: TRBV7-3; j_call: TRBJ1-3; cdr3_aa: CASSLEQISGNTIYF; cdr3_nt: TGTGCCAGCAGCTTAGAACAGATCTCTGGAAACACCATATATTTT
d_call: NA; clone_size: NA; v_call: TRBV18; j_call: TRBJ1-1; cdr3_aa: CASSPGSGLNTEAFF; cdr3_nt: TGTGCCAGCTCACCAGGGTCAGGTTTGAACACTGAAGCTTTCTTT
d_call: NA; clone_size: NA; v_call: TRBV30; j_call: TRBJ1-2; cdr3_aa: CASSLAGVVSGYTF; cdr3_nt: TGTGCCTCGTCTCTGGCAGGGGTAGTCTCTGGCTACACCTTC
d_call: TRBD1; clone_size: NA; v_call: TRBV5-1; j_call: TRBJ2-5; cdr3_aa: CASSLDRGETQYF; cdr3_nt: TGCGCCAGCAGCTTAGACAGGGGAGAGACCCAGTACTTC
d_call: NA; clone_size: NA; v_call: TRBV6-5; j_call: TRBJ1-1; cdr3_aa: CASTHGGGGTEAFF; cdr3_nt: TGTGCCAGCACCCACGGGGGGGGAGGGACTGAAGCTTTCTTT
d_call: TRBD1; clone_size: NA; v_call: TRBV27; j_call: TRBJ1-1; cdr3_aa: CASSARTGGDTEAFF; cdr3_nt: TGTGCCAGCAGTGCCCGGACAGGCGGGGACACTGAAGCTTTCTTT
d_call: TRBD2; clone_size: NA; v_call: TRBV10-2; j_call: TRBJ2-2; cdr3_aa: CASSRGGGSNTGELFF; cdr3_nt: TGCGCCAGCAGTCGGGGCGGGGGTTCGAACACCGGGGAGCTGTTTTTT
d_call: TRBD1; clone_size: NA; v_call: TRBV24-1; j_call: TRBJ2-6; cdr3_aa: CATSDLKPGGGSGANVLTF; cdr3_nt: TGTGCCACCAGTGATTTGAAGCCAGGGGGTGGGTCTGGGGCCAACGTCCTGACTTTC
d_call: TRBD1; clone_size: NA; v_call: TRBV24-1; j_call: TRBJ2-7; cdr3_aa: CATSGLGQGGSYEQYF; cdr3_nt: TGTGCCACCAGTGGGCTGGGACAGGGGGGCTCCTACGAGCAGTACTTC
d_call: NA; clone_size: NA; v_call: TRBV7-6; j_call: TRBJ2-7; cdr3_aa: CASSLEDAGNSYEQYF; cdr3_nt: TGTGCCAGCAGCTTAGAGGACGCAGGGAACTCCTACGAGCAGTACTTC
d_call: TRBD1; clone_size: NA; v_call: TRBV4-2; j_call: TRBJ2-7; cdr3_aa: CASSQPDRYEQYF; cdr3_nt: TGTGCCAGCAGCCAGCCGGACAGGTACGAGCAGTACTTC
d_call: TRBD1; clone_size: NA; v_call: TRBV9; j_call: TRBJ2-7; cdr3_aa: CASSVATGVFSEQYF; cdr3_nt: TGTGCCAGCAGCGTAGCTACAGGGGTATTTTCCGAGCAGTACTTC
d_call: NA; clone_size: NA; v_call: TRBV11-2; j_call: TRBJ2-7; cdr3_aa: CASSLDFRQAYEQYF; cdr3_nt: TGTGCCAGCAGCTTAGATTTTCGACAGGCCTACGAGCAGTACTTC
d_call: NA; clone_size: NA; v_call: TRBV11-2; j_call: TRBJ1-1; cdr3_aa: CASSLDLPGENTEAFF; cdr3_nt: TGTGCCAGCAGCTTAGATCTGCCAGGGGAGAACACTGAAGCTTTCTTT
d_call: TRBD2; clone_size: NA; v_call: TRBV29-1; j_call: TRBJ2-7; cdr3_aa: CSVGGGSPYEQYF; cdr3_nt: TGCAGCGTTGGCGGGGGGTCTCCCTACGAGCAGTACTTC
d_call: NA; clone_size: NA; v_call: TRBV11-2; j_call: TRBJ1-3; cdr3_aa: CASSSSGLRNTIYF; cdr3_nt: TGTGCCAGCAGCTCATCAGGGCTCCGAAACACCATATATTTT
d_call: TRBD1; clone_size: NA; v_call: TRBV7-2; j_call: TRBJ2-7; cdr3_aa: CASSLPQGFYEQYF; cdr3_nt: TGTGCCAGCAGCTTACCACAGGGGTTCTACGAGCAGTACTTC
d_call: NA; clone_size: NA; v_call: TRBV27; j_call: TRBJ1-2; cdr3_aa: CASSETVYYGYTF; cdr3_nt: TGTGCCAGCAGTGAAACGGTTTACTATGGCTACACCTTC
d_call: NA; clone_size: NA; v_call: TRBV28; j_call: TRBJ1-1; cdr3_aa: CASSLSQEAFF; cdr3_nt: TGTGCCAGCAGTTTAAGTCAGGAAGCTTTCTTT
d_call: NA; clone_size: NA; v_call: TRBV7-6; j_call: TRBJ2-7; cdr3_aa: CASSLDSSYEQYF; cdr3_nt: TGTGCCAGCAGCTTAGATAGCTCCTACGAGCAGTACTTC
d_call: TRBD1; clone_size: NA; v_call: TRBV7-8; j_call: TRBJ1-5; cdr3_aa: CASSPRTGRVSNQPQHF; cdr3_nt: TGTGCCAGCAGCCCCCGGACAGGGCGGGTTAGCAATCAGCCCCAGCATTTT
d_call: NA; clone_size: NA; v_call: TRBV29-1; j_call: TRBJ1-1; cdr3_aa: CSVEGGGTEAFF; cdr3_nt: TGCAGCGTTGAGGGGGGGGGCACTGAAGCTTTCTTT
d_call: NA; clone_size: NA; v_call: TRBV20-1; j_call: TRBJ2-7; cdr3_aa: CSASSSYEQYF; cdr3_nt: TGCAGTGCTAGCAGCTCCTACGAGCAGTACTTC
d_call: NA; clone_size: NA; v_call: TRBV11-2; j_call: TRBJ1-1; cdr3_aa: CASSPQAGVKGAFF; cdr3_nt: TGTGCCAGCAGCCCTCAAGCAGGGGTTAAAGGAGCTTTCTTT